This is a list of T cell receptor beta chains from one sample in a study of beta chain features in type 1 diabetes. Sequencing was performed with immunoSEQ multiplex PCR; in TCRdb, only in-frame clones are kept and a portion is missing. The table shows fewer than 350,000 clones, with 8% occurring only once. Sequenced sample: central memory CD4+ T cells from blood. Receptors originate from a woman between 18 and 29 years old in good health. Each CDR3 is given with its conserved first and last residue. The order of the fields is J gene, D gene, V gene, clone size, CDR3 DNA, CDR3 protein. D genes are given only for firm matches. Clone size is not always given. Where it is, it says once, few, many or a class for expanded clones.

>TRBJ1-5|.|TRBV5-6|.
TGTGCCAGCAGCTTAGGAGGGATTGAAGGCAATCAGCCCCAGCATTTT
CASSLGGIEGNQPQHF
>TRBJ2-2|.|TRBV30|.
TGTGCCTGGAGTGTAGTGGGGGCGATCACCGGGGAGCTGTTTTTT
CAWSVVGAITGELFF
>TRBJ2-1|.|TRBV7-2|.
TGTGCCAGCAGCTCGACCCAAGGGGCGCGTGAGCAGTTCTTC
CASSSTQGAREQFF
>TRBJ1-1|.|TRBV5-1|many
TGCGCCAGCAGCTCATTAGGTCTGGATAACACTGAAGCTTTCTTT
CASSSLGLDNTEAFF
>TRBJ1-3|.|TRBV30|few
TGTGCCTGGAGTAAAAGGGGGGCTGGAAACACCATATATTTT
CAWSKRGAGNTIYF
>TRBJ2-3|.|TRBV4-1|many
TGCGCCAGCAGGGGTGGCACAGATACGCAGTATTTT
CASRGGTDTQYF
>TRBJ1-1|.|TRBV7-2|few
TGTGCCAGCAGGACCTTGGGGTGGGGGAACACTGAAGCTTTCTTT
CASRTLGWGNTEAFF
>TRBJ1-1|.|TRBV28|.
TGTGCCAGCAGTCGGTTCTCGGGGCAGGGAACTGAAGCTTTCTTT
CASSRFSGQGTEAFF
>TRBJ1-1|.|TRBV19|few
TGTGCCAGTACCCCTCCAGGGGTTACTGAAGCTTTCTTT
CASTPPGVTEAFF
>TRBJ2-5|.|TRBV6-6|.
TGTGCCAGCAGTCGGCAAGAGACCCAGTACTTC
CASSRQETQYF
>TRBJ2-3|.|TRBV7-9|.
TGTGCCAGCAGCTTACCACAGGGGGGGTTGGATACGCAGTATTTT
CASSLPQGGLDTQYF
>TRBJ2-3|TRBD1|TRBV19|.
TGTGCCAGTAGTTCCGGCACCGGGACAGGGAAGTTCGGGAGGTTCATAGATACGCAGTATTTT
CASSSGTGTGKFGRFIDTQYF
>TRBJ1-3|TRBD1|TRBV7-9|.
TGTGCCAGCAGCACCGGGACAGGGAACGGAAACACCATATATTTT
CASSTGTGNGNTIYF
>TRBJ2-1|.|TRBV4-2|few
TGTGCCAGCAGCCCAAACGGAGGAGACTACAATGAGCAGTTCTTC
CASSPNGGDYNEQFF
>TRBJ2-1|.|TRBV7-9|many
TGTGCCAGCAGCCCGTTCCGGGGGAACTCCTACAATGAGCAGTTCTTC
CASSPFRGNSYNEQFF
>TRBJ2-4|TRBD2|TRBV30|.
TGTGCCTGGAGCCCGCGTAGGGCGACTAGCGGGCCCAATATAGCCAAAAACATTCAGTACTTC
CAWSPRRATSGPNIAKNIQYF
>TRBJ2-1|.|TRBV7-2|.
TGTGCCAGCAGCTTAGGGCGGACCTCCTACAATGAGCAGTTCTTC
CASSLGRTSYNEQFF
>TRBJ1-6|.|TRBV28|many
TGTGCCAGCAGCCCAATGCCGAATTCACCCCTCCACTTT
CASSPMPNSPLHF
>TRBJ1-1|TRBD1|TRBV5-1|.
TGCGCCAGCAGCTTGGTTACCCAGGGGGGGATAGAAGCTTTCTTT
CASSLVTQGGIEAFF
>TRBJ2-3|.|TRBV2|few
TGTGCCAGCAGTCTTCGACAGTTGCACACAGATACGCAGTATTTT
CASSLRQLHTDTQYF
>TRBJ2-4|TRBD1|TRBV4-1|.
TGCGCCAGCAGCCAGCAACAGGGGGCCAAAAACATTCAGTACTTC
CASSQQQGAKNIQYF
>TRBJ1-2|.|TRBV7-2|few
TGTGCCAGCAGCTTGGGAGTATACTATGGCTACACCTTC
CASSLGVYYGYTF
>TRBJ2-7|.|TRBV7-2|few
TGTGCCAGCAGCTTAGGAATGGCAGGGGTAAAGCAGTACTTC
CASSLGMAGVKQYF
>TRBJ1-4|.|TRBV25-1|.
TGTGCCAGCAGTGACCTTACAACTAATGAAAAACTGTTTTTT
CASSDLTTNEKLFF
>TRBJ1-1|.|TRBV18|.
TGTGCCAGCTCACCCGAGGTGGACACTGAAGCTTTCTTT
CASSPEVDTEAFF
>TRBJ2-5|.|TRBV11-2|.
TGTGCCAGCAGTCGCCAGGGTTTGGAAGAGACCCAGTACTTC
CASSRQGLEETQYF
>TRBJ1-1|TRBD1|TRBV19|few
TGTGCCAGCCAGCGACAGGGGGGTTTCACTGAAGCTTTCTTT
CASQRQGGFTEAFF
>TRBJ2-5|.|TRBV7-8|few
TGTGCCAGCAGCGTGAGAGCCGGACAGAAAAAAGAGACCCAGTACTTC
CASSVRAGQKKETQYF
>TRBJ2-1|.|TRBV30|.
TGTGCCTGGAGTAGGGGGTGGAATGAGCAGTTCTTC
CAWSRGWNEQFF
>TRBJ2-5|.|TRBV5-6|few
TGTGCCAGCAGCTCCCTGGTTGGGTGGGAGACCCAGTACTTC
CASSSLVGWETQYF
>TRBJ2-1|.|TRBV23-1|many
TGCGCCAGCAGGAAGAGGGGTTGCCATGAGCAGTTCTTC
CASRKRGCHEQFF
>TRBJ2-1|.|TRBV10-3|few
TGTGCCATCAGTGAGTCAGTACAGGTCAATGAGCAGTTCTTC
CAISESVQVNEQFF
>TRBJ2-5|.|TRBV6-1|.
TGTGCCACAAGGAAGGGGCCCCATGCAGAGGAGACCCAGTACTTC
CATRKGPHAEETQYF
>TRBJ2-7|.|TRBV30|many
TGTGCCTGGAGCCGGGTCTCCTACGAGCAGTACTTC
CAWSRVSYEQYF
>TRBJ2-3|.|TRBV2|.
TGTGCCAGCAGTGTAGGAAATACGCAGTATTTT
CASSVGNTQYF
>TRBJ2-2|.|TRBV2|few
TGTGCCAGCACCCTTAGGGGGAGGGACACCGGGGAGCTGTTTTTT
CASTLRGRDTGELFF
>TRBJ1-4|.|TRBV7-9|few
TGTGCCGCAACGGGACGGACTAATGAAAAACTGTTTTTT
CAATGRTNEKLFF
>TRBJ2-5|.|TRBV27|many
TGTGCCAGCAGTTTATCGGCGCAGCAAGAGACCCAGTACTTC
CASSLSAQQETQYF
>TRBJ1-1|.|TRBV5-1|.
TGCGCCAGCAGCTTGGGGCAGACCTACACTGAAGCTTTCTTT
CASSLGQTYTEAFF
>TRBJ1-6|.|TRBV6-6|.
TGTGCCAGCAGACTAGACGGGGGCGCCGTGGTTTCACCCCTCCACTTT
CASRLDGGAVVSPLHF
>TRBJ1-2|.|TRBV25-1|.
TGTGCCAGACGAAGACGGACATCTCAGGACTATGGCTACACCTTC
CARRRRTSQDYGYTF
>TRBJ2-2|.|TRBV27|few
TGTGCCAGCAGTTTAGCTAGGAACACCGGGGAGCTGTTTTTT
CASSLARNTGELFF
>TRBJ2-7|.|TRBV25-1|.
TGTGCCAGCAGCCGAACTGGGGGGTTTTACTTC
CASSRTGGFYF
>TRBJ2-7|TRBD2|TRBV30|few
TGTGCCTGGAGGAATCTAGGGACTAGCGGCTACGAGCAGTACTTC
CAWRNLGTSGYEQYF
>TRBJ2-7|.|TRBV12-5|.
TGTGCTAGAGTGGGGGTAGTCTCCTACGAGCAGTACTTC
CARVGVVSYEQYF
>TRBJ1-1|.|TRBV28|few
TGTGCCAGCAGTTTCCTTCTCGTCCCTGAAGCTTTCTTT
CASSFLLVPEAFF
>TRBJ2-7|TRBD2|TRBV18|few
TGTGCCAGCTCACAACTAATAGCGGGAGGGCCGGGATCCTACGAGCAGTACTTC
CASSQLIAGGPGSYEQYF
>TRBJ2-1|TRBD2|TRBV19|many
TGTGCCAGTAGTTTCCGGACTAGCGGGACGGGGAATGAGCAGTTCTTC
CASSFRTSGTGNEQFF
>TRBJ1-1|.|TRBV7-2|.
TGTGCCAGCAGCTTAGCTGGGGTAGGGAACACTGAAGCTTTCTTT
CASSLAGVGNTEAFF
>TRBJ2-3|.|TRBV4-2|many
TGTGCCAGCAGCCGATCCGACGGAGGTAGCTATACGCAGTATTTT
CASSRSDGGSYTQYF
>TRBJ2-3|TRBD2|TRBV6-5|few
TGTGCCAGCAGTTACGAAGGGACTAGCCAACCTACGCAGTATTTT
CASSYEGTSQPTQYF
>TRBJ1-1|.|TRBV11-2|.
TGTGCCAGCAGCCCGAGCGGACAGAACACTGAAGCTTTCTTT
CASSPSGQNTEAFF
>TRBJ2-3|.|TRBV4-1|few
TGCGCCAGCAGCCAAGTTTCTTGGGGAGATACGCAGTATTTT
CASSQVSWGDTQYF
>TRBJ1-2|TRBD1|TRBV5-1|few
TGCGCCAGCAGCTTGGCTCCGGGACAGGCCTATGGCTACACCTTC
CASSLAPGQAYGYTF
>TRBJ2-2|TRBD2|TRBV27|few
TGTGCCAGCAGTTTAGCGGGAGTGCCCGGGGAGCTGTTTTTT
CASSLAGVPGELFF
>TRBJ2-7|TRBD1|TRBV12-5|few
TGTGCTAGTGGTTTGGGTCAGGGGGCCGCCTACGAGCAGTACTTC
CASGLGQGAAYEQYF